This T cell receptor beta chain was recovered during a study of T cell changes during pregnancy in multiple sclerosis. CDR1 SGHRS and CDR2 YFSETQ come from the germline V gene. V was cut by 4 bases and J by 2 bases, with 16 bases left in between. The CDR3 has 15 amino acids. This table comes from immunoSEQ multiplex PCR, and its TCRdb copy is limited to in-frame clones, with some not included. The table records over 70,000 clones, approximately 90% of them present only once. The V gene is TRBV5-1, the J gene TRBJ2-7; the D gene is possibly TRBD1 (5 bases). This sample comprised peripheral blood, obtained in the first trimester of pregnancy. This clonotype was sampled from a female donor in good health, enrolled as a control in a pregnancy study. CDR3 residues: CASSPGGHETYEQYF. CDR3 DNA sequence: TGCGCCAGCAGCCCCGGCGGACACGAGACCTACGAGCAGTACTTC.